Given below is one T cell receptor beta chain in context. This clonotype was recorded only once. Its antigen is unknown. One base away there is no much larger clone; base qualities are not given. Evidence from a single read is weak. The germline V gene yields MDHEN for CDR1 and SYDVKM for CDR2. From the cysteine up to the phenylalanine, the CDR3 has a length of 13 residues. The sequence is cut down to CDR3 DNA, 39 bases in frame from base 1. The data are from a study of tumor-infiltrating lymphocytes in oesophageal squamous cell carcinoma listed by TCRdb under 2016. Preparation of the library involved PCR. The instrument given in TCRdb is Illumina HiSeq 2000. TCRdb trimmed public reads at Q25 via fastp, called clones via MiXCR and kept in-frame beta chains. Here each entry gathers all rows of one CDR3 protein and keeps the most common genes and DNA. For this sample there are 11,000 to 15,000 distinct CDR3 sequences; around 47% appear just once. About 45% of the sample is taken by the ten largest.

The origin of this receptor is a male donor with esophageal squamous cell carcinoma. The rearranged chain carries TRBV28 and TRBJ2-5, with the D segment identity uncertain. The DNA matches TRBJ2-1 better at its end, which makes the J call doubtful. Input material: blood. The CDR3 protein sequence reads: CASTFQQWTEQFF. The base sequence is TGTGCCAGCACTTTTCAACAGTGGACTGAGCAGTTCTTC.